This T cell receptor beta chain was recorded in a study of regulatory T cells in long-lasting Graves disease. The study, taken as a whole, reports: Persistent Graves' patients showed less TCR diversity than newly diagnosed patients showed. Among samples with persistent disease, TRBV28, TRBJ1-2 and TRBJ2-5 were favored.

This clonotype showed up just a few times. Its specificity is not known. Time point: newly diagnosed GD, antithyroid drugs for less than 3 months. From PBMCs, RNA was extracted and then used to make the TCR library. Graves' disease diagnoses used American Thyroid Association guidelines. The V and J ends lost 4 bases and 8 bases, in that order; junction bases with no gene match: 8. The CDR3 is 14 residues long. Per germline, CDR1 SNHLY and CDR2 FYNNEI. Arm-PCR with iRepertoire HTBI primers amplified the CDR3 regions for these TCR beta libraries. TCRdb re-derived calls from the multiplex PCR reads in MiXCR, one entry per CDR3 protein. The sample comprises 400,000 to 650,000 distinct CDR3 sequences, around 16% of which are singletons, and around 25% rests with the top ten. The data also belong to a second study, concerning T cells in Graves' hyperthyroidism and ophthalmopathy.

The chain recombines TRBV2 with TRBJ1-2; TRBD1 agrees at 9 bases. The clonotype originates from a woman aged 35-65 years with Graves disease. Sequencing was performed on peripheral blood mononuclear cells (PBMCs), taken at new diagnosis, from a patient treated with antithyroid drugs. CDR3 loop: CASSVRTGADGYTF. The DNA for the CDR3 is TGTGCCAGCAGTGTTAGGACAGGGGCTGACGGCTACACCTTC.